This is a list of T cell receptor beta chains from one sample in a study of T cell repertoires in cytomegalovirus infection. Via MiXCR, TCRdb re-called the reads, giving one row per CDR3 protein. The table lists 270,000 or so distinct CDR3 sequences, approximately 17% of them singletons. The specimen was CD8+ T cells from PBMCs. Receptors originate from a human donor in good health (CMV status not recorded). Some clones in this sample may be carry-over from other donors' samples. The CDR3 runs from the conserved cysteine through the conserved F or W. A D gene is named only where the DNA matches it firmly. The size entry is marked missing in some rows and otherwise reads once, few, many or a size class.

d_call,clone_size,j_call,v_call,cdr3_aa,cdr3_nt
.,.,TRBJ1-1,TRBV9,CASSTPGDSGTEAFF,TGTGCCAGCAGCACCCCGGGGGACTCGGGCACTGAAGCTTTCTTT
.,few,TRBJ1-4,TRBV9,CASSGQTKGEKLFF,TGTGCCAGCAGCGGACAAACTAAAGGGGAAAAACTGTTTTTT
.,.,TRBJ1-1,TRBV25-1,CASSEGRLLSYAFF,TGTGCCAGCAGTGAAGGGCGACTACTCTCCTATGCTTTCTTT
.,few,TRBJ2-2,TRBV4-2,CASSPGTGATGELFF,TGTGCCAGCAGCCCGGGGACGGGGGCTACCGGGGAGCTGTTTTTT
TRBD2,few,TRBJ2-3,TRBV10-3,CAISESPPPLTSSHRDTQYF,TGTGCCATCAGTGAGTCCCCGCCCCCGTTGACTAGCTCCCACCGCGATACGCAGTATTTT
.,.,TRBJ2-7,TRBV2,CASSEFPSVAESSYEQYF,TGTGCCAGCAGTGAATTTCCATCAGTGGCCGAAAGCTCCTACGAGCAGTACTTC
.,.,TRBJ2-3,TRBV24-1,CATSDLGRFTDTQYF,TGTGCCACCAGTGATTTGGGCAGGTTCACAGATACGCAGTATTTT
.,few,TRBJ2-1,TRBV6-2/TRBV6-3,CASSPPGQSSYNEQFF,TGTGCCAGCAGTCCACCGGGCCAGAGCTCCTACAATGAGCAGTTCTTC
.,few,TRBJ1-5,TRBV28,CASSLRGVQPQHF,TGTGCCAGCAGTTTACGAGGGGTTCAGCCCCAGCATTTT
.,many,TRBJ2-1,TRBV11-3,CASSSLGGIDEQFF,TGTGCCAGCAGCTCCTTGGGGGGTATCGATGAGCAGTTCTTC
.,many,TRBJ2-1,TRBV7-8,CASSLARGGGINEQFF,TGTGCCAGCAGCTTAGCGCGGGGTGGGGGGATAAATGAGCAGTTCTTC
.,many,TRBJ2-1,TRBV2,CASSSGRLPLEQFF,TGTGCCAGCAGCTCGGGACGGCTACCCCTAGAGCAGTTCTTC
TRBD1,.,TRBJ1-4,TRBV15,CATSLDRGYNEKLFF,TGTGCCACCAGCCTAGACAGGGGATATAATGAAAAACTGTTTTTT
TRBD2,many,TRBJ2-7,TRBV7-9,CASSSRGSSYEQYF,TGTGCCAGCAGCTCGCGGGGGAGCTCCTACGAGCAGTACTTC
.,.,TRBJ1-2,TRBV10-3,CAISPSWDGNYGYTF,TGTGCCATCAGTCCCTCCTGGGACGGTAACTATGGCTACACCTTC
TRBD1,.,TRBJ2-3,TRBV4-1,CASSQKQGMAADTQYF,TGCGCCAGCAGCCAGAAACAGGGGATGGCGGCAGATACGCAGTATTTT
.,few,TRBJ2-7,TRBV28,CASSTTGDYEQYF,TGTGCCAGCAGTACGACAGGAGACTACGAGCAGTACTTC
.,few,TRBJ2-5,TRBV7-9,CASSMDLEWETQYF,TGTGCCAGCAGCATGGACTTAGAGTGGGAGACCCAGTACTTC
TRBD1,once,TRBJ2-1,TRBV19,CASSYLRTGFYNEQIF,TGTGCCAGTAGTTACCTTAGGACAGGGTTCTACAATGAGCAGATCTTC
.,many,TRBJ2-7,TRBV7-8,CASSLSQGYEQYF,TGTGCCAGCAGCTTAAGTCAGGGGTACGAGCAGTACTTC
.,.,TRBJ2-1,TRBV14,CASSQGELPAWDNEQFF,TGTGCCAGCAGCCAAGGGGAGCTACCCGCTTGGGACAATGAGCAGTTCTTC
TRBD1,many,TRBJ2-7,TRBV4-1,CASSQSRDRFYEQYF,TGCGCCAGCAGCCAGAGCCGGGACAGATTCTACGAGCAGTACTTC
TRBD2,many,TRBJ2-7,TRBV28,CASSLGGGLTYEQYF,TGTGCCAGCAGTTTAGGCGGGGGGTTAACCTACGAGCAGTACTTC
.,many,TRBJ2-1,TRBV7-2,CASSLVTGENNEQFF,TGTGCCAGCAGCTTAGTTACCGGCGAAAACAATGAGCAGTTCTTC
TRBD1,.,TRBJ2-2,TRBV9,CASSEASTGVNTGELFF,TGTGCCAGCAGCGAGGCCTCGACAGGGGTGAACACCGGGGAGCTGTTTTTT
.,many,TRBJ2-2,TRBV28,CASGRDGTNTGELFF,TGTGCCAGCGGCCGGGACGGAACGAACACCGGGGAGCTGTTTTTT
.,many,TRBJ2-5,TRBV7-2,CASSFIGAQETQYF,TGTGCCAGCAGCTTCATCGGGGCACAAGAGACCCAGTACTTC
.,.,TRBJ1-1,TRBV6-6,CASSYPQVEAFF,TGTGCCAGCAGTTACCCCCAGGTCGAAGCTTTCTTT
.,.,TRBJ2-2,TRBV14,CASSQEEFTGEPFF,TGTGCCAGCAGCCAAGAGGAGTTCACCGGGGAGCCGTTTTTT
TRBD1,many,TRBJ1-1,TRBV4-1,CASSSEQGMNTEAFF,TGCGCCAGCAGCTCTGAACAGGGGATGAACACTGAAGCTTTCTTT
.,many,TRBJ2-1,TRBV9,CASSDNEQFF,TGTGCCAGCAGCGACAATGAGCAGTTCTTC
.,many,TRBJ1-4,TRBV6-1,CASSETAATNEKLFF,TGTGCCAGCAGTGAAACCGCTGCAACTAATGAAAAACTGTTTTTT
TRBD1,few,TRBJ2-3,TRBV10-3,CAIRTGSTDTQYF,TGTGCCATCAGGACAGGGAGCACAGATACGCAGTATTTT
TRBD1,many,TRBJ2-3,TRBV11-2,CASSPRTGGTDTQYF,TGTGCCAGCAGCCCACGGACAGGGGGCACAGATACGCAGTATTTT
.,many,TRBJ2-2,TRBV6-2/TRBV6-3,CASSYMNTGELFF,TGTGCCAGCAGTTACATGAACACCGGGGAGCTGTTTTTT
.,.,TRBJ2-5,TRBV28,CASSLRHLKETQYF,TGTGCCAGCAGTTTGAGGCACCTCAAAGAGACCCAGTACTTC
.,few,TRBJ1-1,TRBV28,CATSQGYTEAFF,TGTGCCACCTCACAGGGTTACACTGAAGCTTTCTTT
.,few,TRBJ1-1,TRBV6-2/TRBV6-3,CASRLRGPTEAFF,TGTGCCAGCAGGCTGAGAGGTCCGACTGAAGCTTTCTTT
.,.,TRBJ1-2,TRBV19,CASSTLQGDYGYTF,TGTGCCAGTAGTACCCTTCAGGGAGACTATGGCTACACCTTC
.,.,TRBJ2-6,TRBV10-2,CASRQTGQPAGSGANVLTF,TGCGCCAGCAGGCAGACAGGACAGCCGGCAGGCTCTGGGGCCAACGTCCTGACTTTC
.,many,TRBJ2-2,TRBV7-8,CASSATEVFTGELFF,TGTGCCAGCAGCGCGACGGAAGTTTTCACCGGGGAGCTGTTTTTT
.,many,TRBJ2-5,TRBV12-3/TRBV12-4,CASSFWVGETQETQYF,TGTGCCAGCAGTTTCTGGGTCGGGGAAACTCAAGAGACCCAGTACTTC
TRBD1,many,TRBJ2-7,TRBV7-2,CASSPTTGGYEQYF,TGTGCCAGCAGCCCCACGACAGGGGGGTACGAGCAGTACTTC
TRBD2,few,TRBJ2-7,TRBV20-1,CSATGTSNIYEQYF,TGCAGTGCTACCGGGACTAGCAATATCTACGAGCAGTACTTC
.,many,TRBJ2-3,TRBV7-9,CASSFGSTQPTDTQYF,TGTGCCAGCAGCTTCGGCTCTACCCAACCCACAGATACGCAGTATTTT
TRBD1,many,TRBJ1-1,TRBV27,CASSFGQGKLNTEAFF,TGTGCCAGCAGTTTCGGACAGGGGAAACTGAACACTGAAGCTTTCTTT
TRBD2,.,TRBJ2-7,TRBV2,CASRGLGGYEQYF,TGTGCCAGCAGGGGACTAGGAGGTTACGAGCAGTACTTC
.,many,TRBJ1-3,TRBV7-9,CASSLGQRSGNTIYF,TGTGCCAGCAGCTTGGGACAAAGGTCTGGAAACACCATATATTTT
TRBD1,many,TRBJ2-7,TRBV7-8,CASSVGQVQTDYEQYF,TGTGCCAGCAGCGTCGGACAGGTACAGACCGATTACGAGCAGTACTTC
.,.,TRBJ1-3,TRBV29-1,CSVDKGNTIYF,TGCAGCGTTGATAAGGGAAACACCATATATTTT
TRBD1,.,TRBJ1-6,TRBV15,CATSETREPQGPAGDLHF,TGTGCCACCAGCGAAACTAGGGAACCACAGGGGCCGGCGGGGGACCTCCACTTT
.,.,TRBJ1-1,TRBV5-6,CASSLALGPSTEAFF,TGTGCCAGCAGCTTGGCTCTGGGACCTAGCACTGAAGCTTTCTTT
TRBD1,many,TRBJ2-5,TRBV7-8,CASRKGQGQETQYF,TGTGCCAGCAGAAAGGGACAGGGGCAAGAGACCCAGTACTTC
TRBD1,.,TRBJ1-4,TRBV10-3,CAISGTESEKLFF,TGTGCCATCAGCGGGACAGAAAGTGAAAAACTGTTTTTT
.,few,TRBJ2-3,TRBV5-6,CASSPQLDTQYF,TGTGCCAGCAGCCCCCAGTTGGATACGCAGTATTTT
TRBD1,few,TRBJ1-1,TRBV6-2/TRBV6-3,CASRRGQGAGTEAFF,TGTGCCAGCAGACGGGGACAGGGGGCGGGCACTGAAGCTTTCTTT
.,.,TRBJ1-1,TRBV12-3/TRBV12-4,CASRPGTALGAFF,TGTGCCAGCAGACCTGGGACGGCACTTGGAGCTTTCTTT
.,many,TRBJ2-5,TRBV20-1,CSATPSGQPYF,TGCAGTGCCACCCCAAGCGGGCAGCCGTACTTC
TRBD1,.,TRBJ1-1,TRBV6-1,CASSVAQGAHTEAFF,TGTGCCAGCAGTGTCGCACAGGGGGCTCACACTGAAGCTTTCTTT
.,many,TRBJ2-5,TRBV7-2,CASQDLGETQYF,TGTGCCAGCCAGGACCTTGGGGAGACCCAGTACTTC